This is a list of T cell receptor beta chains from one sample in a study of T cell responses to AZD1222 COVID-19 vaccine. Produced via immunoSEQ multiplex PCR; TCRdb's table is partial and in-frame only. The sample lists some 97,000 clones, about 87% occurring once. Here the sequenced sample was peripheral blood, taken on day 0 of MenACWY control vaccination. The receptors were sampled from an adult in good health. Each CDR3 is given with its conserved first and last residue.

TRBV7-9	TRBJ2-3	CASSLEVGGWGDTQYF
TRBV19	TRBJ1-2	CASSIRHLGGYTF
TRBV11-2	TRBJ1-2	CASSLEGSGYTF
TRBV2	TRBJ1-2	CASSEGRVYGYTF
TRBV28	TRBJ1-1	CASSALYGLLNTEAFF
TRBV9	TRBJ2-2	CASSGPSGGSNTGELFF
TRBV6-2/TRBV6-3	TRBJ2-7	CASSSARSYEQYF
TRBV18	TRBJ2-3	CASSPRTGAGTDTQYF
TRBV3-1/TRBV3-2	TRBJ2-6	CASSQDRTSGANVLTF
TRBV4-1	TRBJ1-3	CASSQVQSSGNTIYF
TRBV29-1	TRBJ1-2	CSVEDPDGYGYTF
TRBV7-2	TRBJ1-5	CASSQIRNQPQHF